This T cell receptor (beta chain) was observed in a study of T cells in Graves' hyperthyroidism and ophthalmopathy. Study-wide context: Peripheral blood was taken when the disease was first diagnosed, before any treatment began.

At least 3 on the Clinical Activity Score was recorded for ophthalmopathy patients, who also had NOSPECS grade at least 4 and duration under 3 months. This clonotype showed up many times. Germline-derived CDR1 and CDR2 are SGHRS and YFSETQ. The CDR3 loop spans 13 amino acids. J lost 7 bases, V lost 4 bases, and 2 bases had no gene match. TCR beta CDR3 regions were amplified from RNA transcripts. With the HTBI primer set, the TCR CDR3 went through a first round of RT-PCR. TCRdb passed the multiplex PCR reads through MiXCR, listing each CDR3 protein once. This sample has hundreds of thousands of distinct CDR3 sequences, with more than 14% found just once.

V usage is TRBV5-1 and J usage is TRBJ2-1, with 10 bases aligning to TRBD1. Sequencing was done on a sample of blood. The TCR originated in a woman between 45 and 65 years old with Graves' ophthalmopathy. The CDR3 is CASSGGQGNEQFF. CDR3 nucleotide sequence: TGCGCCAGCAGCGGGGGACAGGGGAATGAGCAGTTCTTC.